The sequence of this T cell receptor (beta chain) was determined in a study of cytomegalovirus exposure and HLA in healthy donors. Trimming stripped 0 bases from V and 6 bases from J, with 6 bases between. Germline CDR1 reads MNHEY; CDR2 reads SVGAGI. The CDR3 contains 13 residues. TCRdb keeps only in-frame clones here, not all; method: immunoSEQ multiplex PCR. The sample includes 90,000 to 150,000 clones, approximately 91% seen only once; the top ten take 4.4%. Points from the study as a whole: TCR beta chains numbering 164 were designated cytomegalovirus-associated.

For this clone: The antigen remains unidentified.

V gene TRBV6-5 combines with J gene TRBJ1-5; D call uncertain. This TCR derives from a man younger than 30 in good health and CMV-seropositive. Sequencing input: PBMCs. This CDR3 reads CASSYSHSQPQHF. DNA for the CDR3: TGTGCCAGCAGTTACTCTCATTCTCAGCCCCAGCATTTT.